The clone carrying this T cell receptor beta chain was observed a handful of times. The target antigen is unknown. The record originates from a study of shared clonotypes between healthy human individuals. Study-wide results and limits: Generation of non-shared clonotypes was less probable than generation of clonotypes shared by all four donors. Incompleteness in sorted-subset sequencing, despite large depth, was shown by rarefaction.

Cells designated naive CD8 were CD45RO-negative and were positively selected for CCR7, with terminally differentiated effector memory CD45RA+ cells excluded. CDR3 length: 13 amino acids. The germline V and J ends were trimmed by 5 bases and 4 bases, with 9 bases remaining between them. Germline values: CDR1 MDHEN, CDR2 SYDVKM. Template for every sorted-subset replicate PCR totaled approximately 0.2 ug DNA, roughly 30,000 T cell genomes. Sequencing was performed with immunoSEQ multiplex PCR; in TCRdb, only in-frame clones are kept and a portion is missing. The sample carries 2 million to 2.5 million clones, approximately 95% recorded once.

The material sequenced was naive CD8+ T cells sorted from blood. The sequence came from a man between 18 and 35 years old in good health. The V gene is TRBV28, the J gene TRBJ1-5; unclear D gene. CDR3: CASSPGLNQPQHF. The CDR3 DNA reads TGTGCCAGCAGTCCCGGACTTAATCAGCCCCAGCATTTT.